The next 5 T cell receptor beta chains were all read from a single sample in a study of T cells in Graves' hyperthyroidism and ophthalmopathy. The source material, RNA transcripts, was used to amplify TCR beta CDR3 regions. During a first-round RT-PCR of the TCR CDR3, the HTBI primer set was used. TCRdb re-analysed the multiplex PCR reads in MiXCR, keeping a single row per CDR3 protein. The sample has approximately 630,000 distinct CDR3 sequences, about 16% seen once. The specimen sequenced was blood. The receptors come from a woman in her twenties or thirties with Graves' hyperthyroidism.

Regarding this clonotype: Since a much larger clone is just one base distant, this may be a read error. The conserved phenylalanine or tryptophan normally closing the CDR3 is absent here, so this likely arose from a read error. V gene TRBV27 combines with J gene TRBJ2-5; D unclear. Trimming removed 3 bases from V and 4 bases from J, with 12 bases in between. Germline V gene data show CDR1 as MNHEY and CDR2 as SMNVEV (reference sequence). CDR3 size: 14 residues. CDR3 protein: CASSFGPIGETQYL. The CDR3 DNA follows: TGTGCCAGCAGTTTTGGGCCTATTGGAGAGACCCAGTACCTC.

This clonotype came up a few times. The CDR3 loop is CASSPGLAGNTIYF. In nucleotides, the CDR3 is TGTGCCAGCAGCCCGGGATTGGCAGGAAACACCATATATTTT. The chain joins TRBV5-5 to TRBJ1-3; D remains ambiguous. CDR1 is SGHKS, CDR2 YYEKEE, per germline (reference sequence). The CDR3 spans 14 residues. V lost 4 bases and J 4 bases, leaving 12 bases between the germline ends.

This clonotype was picked up many times. The V and J genes are TRBV7-6 and TRBJ2-7; TRBD2 matches at 8 bases. CDR1 and CDR2 (germline): SGHVS, FNYEAQ. The V and J ends lost 3 bases and 0 bases, in that order; junction bases with no gene match: 13. This CDR3 is built from 18 residues. The CDR3 coding sequence is TGTGCCAGCAGCTTGGGCGGAGCGGGAGCCTTTAGCTCCTACGAGCAGTACTTC. Residues: CASSLGGAGAFSSYEQYF.

This clonotype showed up many times. The rearrangement uses TRBV12-3 or TRBV12-4 and TRBJ1-4; the D gene is possibly TRBD1 (6 bases). V was shortened by 3 bases and J by 4 bases, with 9 bases between the two germline ends. The CDR3 loop spans 14 amino acids. CDR3 DNA sequence: TGTGCCAGCAGTTTGGACAGCTATAATGAAAAACTGTTTTTT. Its protein product is CASSLDSYNEKLFF.

The rearrangement links TRBV27 to TRBJ2-3; TRBD1 might be the D (6 bases). The V gene's germline CDR1 is MNHEY and CDR2 SMNVEV (reference sequence). V was shortened by 5 bases and J by 13 bases, with 16 bases between the two germline ends. CDR3 length: 12 amino acids. Here the CDR3 reads CASSPEVGAKYF. In DNA form, the CDR3 reads TGTGCCAGCAGTCCCGAGGTGGGGGCTAAGTATTTT.